This is a list of T cell receptor beta chains from one sample in a study of blood T cell repertoires in COVID-19. Measured with immunoSEQ multiplex PCR; TCRdb has only the in-frame clones, and not every one. Here the sample spans about 290,000 clones, 85% being singletons. Sequencing was done on a sample of peripheral blood. The receptors derive from a woman aged 50 to 60 with active or convalescent COVID-19. Both conserved end residues are part of each CDR3. A D gene is named only where the DNA matches it firmly. Not all rows give a size; the values are once, few, many and, for expanded clones, a class.

>NA|TRBV7-9|14|TRBJ1-2|TRBD1
CASSLGGGGDGYTF
TGTGCCAGCAGCTTAGGAGGGGGCGGGGATGGCTACACCTTC
>NA|TRBV28|15|TRBJ2-2|TRBD2
CASRASGVNTGELFF
TGTGCCAGCAGGGCTAGCGGAGTGAACACCGGGGAGCTGTTTTTT
>NA|TRBV10-1|13|TRBJ1-1|TRBD1
CASRSGTAGEAFF
TGCGCCAGCAGGTCCGGGACAGCCGGGGAAGCTTTCTTT
>NA|TRBV18|15|TRBJ2-7|TRBD1
CASGPGTGTPGEQYF
TGTGCCAGCGGCCCCGGGACAGGGACTCCGGGCGAGCAGTACTTC
>NA|TRBV28|14|TRBJ1-4|NA
CASSLFGIGEKLFF
TGTGCCAGCAGTTTATTTGGTATTGGCGAAAAACTGTTTTTT
>NA|TRBV24-1|15|TRBJ1-2|NA
CATSDPSAGEYGYTF
TGTGCCACCAGTGACCCAAGCGCAGGGGAATATGGCTACACCTTC
>NA|TRBV28|15|TRBJ1-3|NA
CASSSGQVSGNTIYF
TGTGCCAGCAGTTCCGGACAAGTCTCTGGAAACACCATATATTTT
>NA|TRBV24-1|12|TRBJ1-1|NA
CATSDFSRRAFF
TGTGCCACCAGTGATTTTTCCAGGCGAGCTTTCTTT
>NA|TRBV5-1|16|TRBJ1-1|NA
CASSLAGYPLNTEAFF
TGCGCCAGCAGCTTGGCGGGTTATCCTCTGAACACTGAAGCTTTCTTT
>NA|TRBV5-6|14|TRBJ2-4|TRBD1
CASSWTGTQGIQYF
TGTGCCAGCAGCTGGACAGGGACTCAGGGGATTCAGTACTTC
>NA|TRBV6-5|13|TRBJ1-2|TRBD1
CASFMGQGYGYTF
TGTGCCAGCTTCATGGGACAGGGTTATGGCTACACCTTC
>NA|TRBV4-1|17|TRBJ2-3|TRBD2
CASSQDSGGGSTDTQYF
TGCGCCAGCAGCCAAGACAGCGGCGGGGGAAGCACAGATACGCAGTATTTT
>NA|TRBV7-9|16|TRBJ2-1|TRBD2
CASSALAGSSYNEQFF
TGTGCCAGCAGCGCACTAGCGGGGAGCTCCTACAATGAGCAGTTCTTC
>NA|TRBV28|13|TRBJ2-1|TRBD1
CASRQGARGEQFF
TGTGCCAGCAGACAGGGGGCGCGGGGTGAGCAGTTCTTC
>NA|TRBV27|15|TRBJ1-4|TRBD1
CASSLLGTGTEKLFF
TGTGCCAGCAGTCTTCTTGGGACAGGGACCGAAAAACTGTTTTTT
>few|TRBV5-1|16|TRBJ2-1|TRBD2
CASSIVAGPVNGEQFF
TGCGCCAGCAGCATAGTAGCGGGACCCGTAAACGGGGAGCAGTTCTTC
>NA|TRBV29-1|12|TRBJ1-1|NA
CSVAVQQGNAFF
TGCAGCGTTGCGGTCCAACAGGGTAACGCTTTCTTT
>NA|TRBV2|14|TRBJ2-1|NA
CASSEIATYNEQFF
TGTGCCAGCAGTGAAATAGCTACATACAATGAGCAGTTCTTC
>NA|TRBV18|12|TRBJ2-7|NA
CASSPNKYEQYF
TGTGCCAGCTCCCCGAACAAATACGAGCAGTACTTC
>NA|TRBV7-9|15|TRBJ1-1|NA
CASTYELGLNTEAFF
TGTGCCAGCACCTATGAACTGGGCTTGAACACTGAAGCTTTCTTT
>NA|TRBV19|14|TRBJ1-6|NA
CASSGSSYNSPLHF
TGTGCCAGCTCGGGGAGCTCCTATAATTCACCCCTCCACTTT
>NA|TRBV19|15|TRBJ1-5|NA
CASSKASGVNQPQHF
TGTGCCAGTAGTAAGGCCTCAGGGGTCAATCAGCCCCAGCATTTT
>NA|TRBV7-2|15|TRBJ2-1|TRBD2
CASSPSGGSYNEQFF
TGTGCCAGCAGCCCCAGCGGGGGCTCCTACAATGAGCAGTTCTTC
>NA|TRBV3-1/TRBV3-2|16|TRBJ2-2|TRBD1
CASSLRTGGHTGELFF
TGTGCCAGCAGCCTAAGGACAGGGGGACACACCGGGGAGCTGTTTTTT
>NA|TRBV3-1/TRBV3-2|14|TRBJ2-5|NA
CASSPWTLQETQYF
TGTGCCAGCAGCCCATGGACACTGCAAGAGACCCAGTACTTC
>NA|TRBV7-9|14|TRBJ2-1|NA
CASRPVVRDNEQFF
TGTGCCAGCAGGCCAGTAGTGCGGGACAATGAGCAGTTCTTC
>NA|TRBV27|17|TRBJ1-2|TRBD1
CASSGTQGARLDYGYTF
TGTGCCAGCAGTGGAACACAGGGGGCGCGATTAGATTATGGCTACACCTTC
>NA|TRBV3-1/TRBV3-2|15|TRBJ1-2|TRBD1
CASSQDHQGDYGYTF
TGTGCCAGCAGCCAAGATCATCAGGGGGACTATGGCTACACCTTC
>NA|TRBV30|17|TRBJ1-2|TRBD1
CAWSNPGTGTLHYGYTF
TGTGCCTGGAGCAACCCCGGGACAGGGACTCTTCACTATGGCTACACCTTC
>NA|TRBV10-1|12|TRBJ1-1|TRBD1
CASSGRQGEAFF
TGCGCCAGCAGTGGGCGACAGGGCGAAGCTTTCTTT
>NA|TRBV9|17|TRBJ2-7|NA
CASSPSDVGGGGYEQYF
TGTGCCAGCAGCCCCTCCGACGTTGGAGGGGGCGGCTACGAGCAGTACTTC
>NA|TRBV18|18|TRBJ2-7|TRBD2
CASSPVAKREGRRYEQYF
TGTGCCAGCTCACCCGTGGCTAAGCGGGAGGGCCGTCGGTACGAGCAGTACTTC
>NA|TRBV2|15|TRBJ1-6|TRBD1
CASRGDRGGSSPLHF
TGTGCCAGCAGGGGCGACAGGGGGGGTAGTTCACCCCTCCACTTT
>NA|TRBV3-1/TRBV3-2|15|TRBJ1-2|TRBD1
CASSRGGQGVYGYTF
TGTGCCAGCAGCCGAGGCGGACAGGGCGTCTATGGCTACACCTTC
>NA|TRBV3-1/TRBV3-2|15|TRBJ2-7|TRBD2
CASSQVAGGHYEQYF
TGTGCCAGCAGCCAAGTAGCGGGAGGACACTACGAGCAGTACTTC
>few|TRBV5-4|16|TRBJ1-6|NA
CASSFGPSSYNSPLHF
TGTGCCAGCAGCTTCGGTCCGAGCTCCTATAATTCACCCCTCCACTTT
>NA|TRBV2|13|TRBJ1-3|NA
CASVGTTIKDIYF
TGTGCCAGCGTAGGGACAACGATAAAGGACATATATTTT
>NA|TRBV10-2|14|TRBJ1-1|NA
CASSPGAMNTEAFF
TGCGCCAGCAGTCCGGGTGCCATGAACACTGAAGCTTTCTTT
>few|TRBV19|14|TRBJ2-5|NA
CASSMTNTVETQYF
TGTGCCAGTAGTATGACGAATACAGTGGAGACCCAGTACTTC
>NA|TRBV2|14|TRBJ2-5|NA
CASSAGQPPGTQYF
TGTGCCAGCAGTGCCGGACAGCCCCCGGGGACCCAGTACTTC
>NA|TRBV6-5|14|TRBJ1-1|TRBD1
CASSSDRVNTEAFF
TGTGCCAGCAGTTCTGACAGGGTGAACACTGAAGCTTTCTTT
>NA|TRBV5-1|15|TRBJ1-2|TRBD1
CASSPGQGASYGYTF
TGCGCCAGCAGCCCGGGACAGGGGGCAAGCTATGGCTACACCTTC
>NA|TRBV5-1|15|TRBJ1-4|NA
CASTPSGGRTEKLFF
TGCGCCAGCACCCCCTCGGGGGGGCGCACTGAAAAACTGTTTTTT
>NA|TRBV28|11|TRBJ2-1|NA
CASNSGFEQFF
TGTGCCAGCAACTCGGGGTTTGAGCAGTTCTTC
>NA|TRBV27|14|TRBJ2-1|NA
CASNPFRAPHEQFF
TGTGCCAGCAATCCCTTTAGAGCGCCCCATGAGCAGTTCTTC
>NA|TRBV3-1/TRBV3-2|14|TRBJ2-1|TRBD2
CASSRTSGYNEQFF
TGTGCCAGCAGCCGGACTAGCGGCTACAATGAGCAGTTCTTC
>NA|TRBV25-1|15|TRBJ1-1|NA
CASSEFGGANTEAFF
TGTGCCAGCAGTGAATTTGGTGGAGCGAACACTGAAGCTTTCTTT